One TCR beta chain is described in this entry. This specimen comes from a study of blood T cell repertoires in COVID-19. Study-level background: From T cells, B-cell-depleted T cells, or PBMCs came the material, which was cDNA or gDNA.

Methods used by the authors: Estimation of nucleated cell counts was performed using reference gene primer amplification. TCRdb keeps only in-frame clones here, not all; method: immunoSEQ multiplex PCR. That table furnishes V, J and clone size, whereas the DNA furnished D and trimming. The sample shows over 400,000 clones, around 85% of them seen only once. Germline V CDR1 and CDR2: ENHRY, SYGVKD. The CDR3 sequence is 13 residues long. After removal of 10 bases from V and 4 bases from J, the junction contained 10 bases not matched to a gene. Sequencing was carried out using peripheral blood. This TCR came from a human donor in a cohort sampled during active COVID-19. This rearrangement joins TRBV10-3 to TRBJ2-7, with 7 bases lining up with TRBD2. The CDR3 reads CATGGGITYEQYF. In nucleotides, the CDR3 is TGTGCCACTGGGGGGGGAATTACGTACGAGCAGTACTTC.